These 32 T cell receptor beta chains were sequenced from one sample in a study of T-cell reconstitution after alpha-beta-depleted transplantation in children. The TCRbeta library was prepared with unique molecular identifiers. MiXCR was run by TCRdb on the PCR reads, yielding one entry per CDR3 protein. The table records some 280,000 distinct CDR3 sequences, more than 8% of them present only once. This material consisted of PBMCs from the stem cell graft donor, taken from the stem cell graft. These receptors were obtained from a human donor who donated a stem cell graft to a child with SCID.

This clonotype was detected many times. This sequence joins TRBV7-2 and TRBJ2-3; perhaps TRBD2 as D (5 bases). CDR1 SGHTA and CDR2 FQGNSA come from the germline V gene. V was cut by 3 bases and J by 2 bases, with 9 bases left in between. The CDR3 is made up of 14 amino acids. CDR3 nucleotides: TGTGCCAGCAGCTTCCGAGGGTACACAGATACGCAGTATTTT. Protein: CASSFRGYTDTQYF.

The J gene is TRBJ2-3, the V gene TRBV4-2, with 7 bases matching TRBD2. Losses at the gene ends were 0 bases for V and 4 bases for J; bases not matched to a gene: 16. Per the germline V gene, CDR1 is LGHNA and CDR2 is YNFKEQ. The CDR3 runs to 19 residues. The CDR3 coding sequence is TGTGCCAGCAGCCAAGAAGGGGTGGGACGGGGGGTTTCGGCAGATACGCAGTATTTT. This gives the protein CASSQEGVGRGVSADTQYF.

The chain joins TRBV18 to TRBJ1-6; TRBD1 matches 9 bases. Germline trimming cut 2 bases from V and 9 bases from J; bases unmatched to any gene: 11. Germline CDR1 KGHSH, CDR2 LQKENI. The CDR3 is 17 residues long. This CDR3 is CASSPFGDRAQGSPLHF. The CDR3 DNA reads as TGTGCCAGCTCACCATTCGGGGACAGGGCACAGGGTTCACCCCTCCACTTT.

The chain couples TRBV20-1 to TRBJ2-2, with TRBD2 matching over 11 bases. Germline CDR1 and CDR2: DFQATT and SNEGSKA (reference sequence). The length of the CDR3 is 16 residues. Trimming removed 1 base from V and 3 bases from J; junction bases left unmatched: 4. The CDR3 protein is CSARASGGSYTGELFF. The DNA of the CDR3 is TGCAGTGCTAGAGCTAGCGGGGGGTCCTACACCGGGGAGCTGTTTTTT.

This chain connects TRBV4-1 to TRBJ2-2, with TRBD1 identical over 9 bases. CDR1 is MGHRA, CDR2 YSYEKL, per germline. V lost 4 bases, J lost 5 bases, and 8 bases stayed unmatched. This CDR3 has 16 amino acids. The CDR3 nucleotides read TGCGCCAGCAGCCTAGTACAGGGGGCTGTAACCGGGGAGCTGTTTTTT. This translates into CASSLVQGAVTGELFF.

The rearrangement links TRBV5-1 to TRBJ2-7; D is uncertain. The CDR3 spans 13 residues. V was trimmed by 5 bases and J by 2 bases, leaving 11 bases between them. Germline V lookup: CDR1 SGHRS, CDR2 YFSETQ. The CDR3 sequence is CASRRQPPYEQYF. DNA of the CDR3: TGCGCCAGCAGGAGGCAGCCTCCCTACGAGCAGTACTTC.

This clonotype was detected only a few times. The chain recombines TRBV18 with TRBJ1-2; 9 nucleotides line up with TRBD1. This CDR3 has 15 amino acids. Germline trimming cut 4 bases from V and 7 bases from J; bases unmatched to any gene: 10. Germline loops: CDR1 KGHSH, CDR2 LQKENI. Here the CDR3 DNA reads TGTGCCAGCTCACTAACGGGACAGGGATTTGGTGGCTACACCTTC. This translates into CASSLTGQGFGGYTF. Full variable domain (missing parts from reference TRBV18 and TRBJ1-2): NAGVMQNPRHLVRRRGQEARLRCSPMKGHSHVYWYRQLPEEGLKFMVYLQKENIIDESGMPKERFSAEFPKEGPSILRIQQVVRGDSAAYFCASSLTGQGFGGYTFGSGTRLTVV.

The chain links TRBV6-1 to TRBJ1-5; 9 nucleotides line up with TRBD1. Germline V gives CDR1 MNHNS, CDR2 SASEGT. With V trimmed by 3 bases and J by 4 bases, 7 bases remained unmatched. The CDR3 runs to 16 residues. The CDR3 loop is CASSDRDREVNQPQHF. CDR3 sequence (DNA): TGTGCCAGCAGTGACCGGGACAGGGAAGTTAATCAGCCCCAGCATTTT.

This clonotype was detected many times. V and J are TRBV2 and TRBJ2-5; the D gene could be TRBD1 or TRBD2 (6 bases each). Germline V CDR1 and CDR2: SNHLY, FYNNEI. V dropped 6 bases and J dropped 3 bases, with 20 bases sitting between them. This CDR3 is 16 amino acids long. The CDR3 protein is CASSDRVTGAEETQYF. CDR3 coding DNA: TGTGCCAGCAGCGATAGGGTGACGGGGGCGGAAGAGACCCAGTACTTC.

The sample holds a few counts of this clonotype. The V gene is TRBV5-1, the J gene TRBJ1-6, with TRBD1 identical over 9 bases. CDR3 size: 15 residues. Germline-derived CDR1 and CDR2 are SGHRS and YFSETQ. The trim removed 4 bases at V and 10 bases at J, leaving 9 bases unmatched. In nucleotides, the CDR3 is TGCGCCAGCAGCACGACCGGGACAGGGAGATCACCCCTCCACTTT. It translates to CASSTTGTGRSPLHF.

This clonotype was observed a handful of times. The chain carries TRBV5-5 and TRBJ2-1; possibly TRBD1 or TRBD2 for D (5 bases each). The V gene lost 0 bases and the J gene lost 3 bases, with 10 bases spanning the gap. CDR3 size: 15 residues. Germline values: CDR1 SGHKS, CDR2 YYEKEE (reference sequence). The CDR3: CASSLGVGVYNEQFF. CDR3 nucleotides: TGTGCCAGCAGCTTGGGAGTGGGGGTCTACAATGAGCAGTTCTTC.

This clonotype showed up many times. The V gene is TRBV6-5, the J gene TRBJ1-5; a possible D gene is TRBD1 (5 bases). CDR3 size: 15 residues. CDR1 is MNHEY, CDR2 SVGAGI, per germline. The V end was cut by 0 bases, the J end by 3 bases, with 9 bases between. CDR3 sequence: CASSYSQGPNQPQHF. In nucleotides, the CDR3 is TGTGCCAGCAGTTACTCGCAGGGTCCCAATCAGCCCCAGCATTTT.

This clonotype was seen only a few times. J is TRBJ1-6 and V is TRBV6-4; the D is unclear. CDR3 length equals 14 residues. Germline V gives CDR1 MRHNA, CDR2 SNTAGT. V was pared by 6 bases and J by 6 bases, with 12 bases between. CDR3 bases: TGTGCCAGCAGCATCCGATGGGGTAATTCACCCCTCCACTTT. It translates to CASSIRWGNSPLHF.

The chain has TRBV10-3 and TRBJ2-5, with D perhaps being TRBD1 or TRBD2 (5 bases each). Germline assignment: CDR1 ENHRY and CDR2 SYGVKD. Trimming stripped 4 bases from V and 2 bases from J, with 11 bases between. The CDR3 length is 14 residues. CDR3 in amino acids: CAISVPGPQETQYF. The CDR3 bases are TGTGCCATCAGTGTCCCGGGGCCTCAAGAGACCCAGTACTTC.

The V and J genes are TRBV20-1 and TRBJ2-7, with 7 bases that match TRBD1. V trimming: 0 bases; J trimming: 0 bases; junction bases outside the gene matches: 8. The germline V gene encodes CDR1 DFQATT and CDR2 SNEGSKA (reference sequence). The CDR3 sequence is 16 residues long. The CDR3 region has the DNA TGCAGTGCTAGAGATCTCGAGGGGGCAAGCTCCTACGAGCAGTACTTC. It encodes CSARDLEGASSYEQYF.

This clonotype was recorded many times. This chain uses TRBV7-2 with TRBJ2-1; 7 nucleotides agree with TRBD2. Germline loops: CDR1 SGHTA, CDR2 FQGNSA. V shed 1 base and J 4 bases; nucleotides not matched to a gene: 7. This CDR3 has 16 residues. The CDR3 here is CASSLGSGGNYNEQFF. The CDR3 nucleotides read TGTGCCAGCAGCTTAGGGTCGGGGGGAAATTACAATGAGCAGTTCTTC.

This clonotype appeared a few times. The V and J genes are TRBV10-3 and TRBJ2-3; 8 nucleotides line up with TRBD1. This CDR3 spans 15 amino acids. Trimming cost V 10 bases and J 5 bases; bases outside gene matches: 14. CDR1 ENHRY and CDR2 SYGVKD come from the germline V gene. The CDR3 loop is CATWDRILKEDTQYF. In nucleotides, the CDR3 is TGTGCCACCTGGGACAGGATATTAAAAGAAGATACGCAGTATTTT.

This clonotype has a count of ten or more. The chain employs TRBV3-1 and TRBJ2-3, with D perhaps TRBD1 (5 bases). The CDR3 runs to 16 residues. Germline values: CDR1 LGHDT, CDR2 YNNKEL (reference sequence). The V gene lost 0 bases and the J gene lost 2 bases, with 12 bases spanning the gap. This CDR3 reads CASSQDGASPTDTQYF. The CDR3 region has the DNA TGTGCCAGCAGCCAAGATGGGGCTTCCCCCACAGATACGCAGTATTTT.

The chain carries TRBV3-1 and TRBJ2-7; no firm D call. The CDR3 runs 15 residues. Germline V gene sequence: CDR1 LGHDT, CDR2 YNNKEL (reference sequence). V was cut by 2 bases and J by 0 bases, with 11 bases left in between. The CDR3 here is CASSQRPPSSYEQYF. The CDR3 DNA sequence: TGTGCCAGCAGCCAAAGACCCCCGAGCTCCTACGAGCAGTACTTC.

Note on this clonotype: This clone may be a read error of a much larger clone one base away. The chain uses TRBV10-3 and TRBJ2-7, with a possible D match to TRBD2 (5 bases). CDR1 ENHRY and CDR2 SYGVKD come from the germline V gene. Deletions cut 3 bases from V and 7 bases from J, with 16 bases between. The CDR3 totals 14 residues. CDR3 region: CAISELRLSEEQYF. CDR3 in DNA: TGTGCCATCAGTGAATTGCGACTATCTGAAGAGCAGTACTTC.

The rearrangement uses TRBV29-1 and TRBJ2-3; 11 nucleotides align to TRBD2. Looked up from germline, CDR1 is SQVTM and CDR2 is ANQGSEA. V trimming: 3 bases; J trimming: 1 base; junction bases outside the gene matches: 6. The CDR3 loop spans 16 amino acids. The CDR3 loop is CSVDRTSGGGTDTQYF. The CDR3 coding sequence is TGCAGCGTTGATCGAACTAGCGGGGGCGGCACAGATACGCAGTATTTT.

The V gene is TRBV29-1, the J gene TRBJ2-2; 9 nucleotides line up with TRBD1. CDR3 size: 14 residues. V lost 7 bases, J lost 3 bases, and 6 bases stayed unmatched. CDR1 is SQVTM, CDR2 ANQGSEA, per germline. Here the CDR3 DNA reads TGCAGCGGCCGGGGACAGGGTCACACCGGGGAGCTGTTTTTT. Protein sequence: CSGRGQGHTGELFF.

This clonotype has ten or more counts. The rearrangement uses TRBV6-5 and TRBJ2-3; D is possibly TRBD1 (5 bases). Trimming cost V 7 bases and J 9 bases, with 14 bases left between them. Germline V gives CDR1 MNHEY, CDR2 SVGAGI. The CDR3 loop spans 12 amino acids. CDR3 protein: CASKARVGTQYF. CDR3 sequence (DNA): TGTGCCAGCAAAGCCAGGGTAGGCACGCAGTATTTT.

V gene TRBV7-2 combines with J gene TRBJ2-1, with 9 bases lining up with TRBD2. The CDR3 length is 15 residues. The V gene end was trimmed by 5 bases and the J gene end by 10 bases; junction bases not matched to a gene: 12. Per germline, CDR1 SGHTA and CDR2 FQGNSA. The CDR3 loop is CASSPRVAGDREQFF. The CDR3 bases are TGTGCCAGCAGCCCCCGGGTAGCGGGGGATCGGGAGCAGTTCTTC.

Many counts were recorded for this clonotype. The chain links TRBV5-5 to TRBJ1-1; 7 bases match TRBD1. Unmatched junction bases numbered 12, after V lost 2 bases and J lost 11 bases. The CDR3 loop spans 14 amino acids. CDR1 is SGHKS, CDR2 YYEKEE, per germline (reference sequence). In nucleotides, the CDR3 is TGTGCCAGCAGCTTAGATCCGGGACAGTTAAAGGCTTTCTTT. This sequence encodes CASSLDPGQLKAFF.

This clonotype was detected only once. The chain uses TRBV7-9 and TRBJ2-3; the match to TRBD1 covers 7 bases. V shed 2 bases and J 0 bases; nucleotides not matched to a gene: 8. The CDR3 is made up of 17 amino acids. Germline V gene lookup returns CDR1 SEHNR and CDR2 FQNEAQ (reference sequence). The DNA for the CDR3 is TGTGCCAGCAGCTTACCTCCCGGGACAGACAGCACAGATACGCAGTATTTT. Residues: CASSLPPGTDSTDTQYF. Looking up the rest from reference TRBV7-9 and TRBJ2-3 gives the full variable domain: DTGVSQNPRHKITKRGQNVTFRCDPISEHNRLYWYRQTLGQGPEFLTYFQNEAQLEKSRLLSDRFSAERPKGSFSTLEIQRTEQGDSAMYLCASSLPPGTDSTDTQYFGPGTRLTVL.

This clonotype was counted many times. The genes are TRBV27 and TRBJ2-3; the D is unclear. Germline V CDR1 and CDR2: MNHEY, SMNVEV (reference sequence). This CDR3 is built from 15 residues. V lost 3 bases and J lost 3, with 13 bases in between. CDR3 sequence: CASSFSSIATDTQYF. DNA for the CDR3: TGTGCCAGCAGTTTCTCTTCGATAGCTACAGATACGCAGTATTTT.

This rearrangement joins TRBV12-3 or TRBV12-4 to TRBJ2-1; D uncertain. The CDR3 is 13 residues long. Deletions cut 8 bases from V and 8 bases from J, with 16 bases between. The CDR3 is CASLGTTGDEQFF. The CDR3 DNA sequence: TGTGCCAGCCTAGGTACTACGGGCGATGAGCAGTTCTTC.

This rearrangement joins TRBV14 to TRBJ1-1; possible D gene TRBD1, 5 bases. CDR3 size: 12 residues. Germline CDR1 is SGHDN and CDR2 is FVKESK. The ends were cut back, 5 bases at V and 6 bases at J, with 10 bases in the middle. In DNA, the CDR3 is TGTGCCAGCAGCATAGGAGGGGCTGAAGCTTTCTTT. Translation: CASSIGGAEAFF.

Only a few counts were recorded for this clonotype. The rearrangement uses TRBV3-1 and TRBJ1-2, with TRBD1 identical over 8 bases. The CDR3 length is 14 residues. With 0 bases clipped from V and 7 bases from J, the junction kept 4 bases outside the gene matches. Germline V gene data show CDR1 as LGHDT and CDR2 as YNNKEL (reference sequence). The CDR3 region is CASSQEATGVGYTF. CDR3 nucleotide sequence: TGTGCCAGCAGCCAAGAAGCGACAGGGGTTGGCTACACCTTC.

The J gene is TRBJ2-1, the V gene TRBV5-1; D uncertain. V shed 0 bases and J shed 6 bases, with 7 bases lying between them. CDR3 size: 13 residues. Germline assignment: CDR1 SGHRS and CDR2 YFSETQ. The chain's CDR3 is CASSLGHINEQFF. CDR3 DNA sequence: TGCGCCAGCAGCTTGGGGCATATCAATGAGCAGTTCTTC.

A few counts support this clonotype. This chain uses TRBV19 with TRBJ2-1, with TRBD2 matching 10 bases. After removal of 4 bases from V and 4 bases from J, the junction contained 1 base not matched to a gene. The CDR3 runs to 14 residues. The germline CDR1 and CDR2 sequences are LNHDA and SQIVND (reference sequence). Written as DNA, the CDR3 is TGTGCCAGTAGTAGGGGACTAGCGTACAATGAGCAGTTCTTC. It translates to CASSRGLAYNEQFF.